What follows is one T cell receptor beta chain and its context. The antigen is unknown. Roughly 10^5 TCR templates per sample were sequenced. The assay was immunoSEQ multiplex PCR, and TCRdb's table has in-frame clones only and misses some. The top ten hold under 0.65% of the sample, which has 100,000 or so clones, 85% to 95% seen once. This entry is derived from a study of siplizumab effects on memory and regulatory T cells. In germline, CDR1 is DFQATT, CDR2 SNEGSKA (reference sequence). The CDR3 consists of 8 residues. The V end was cut by 6 bases, the J end by 10 bases, with 6 bases between. The study, taken as a whole, reports: Memory cells that were CD4+ and unstimulated gave rise to alloreactive sequences, which siplizumab significantly reduced. Naive T cell populations appeared to exhibit greater diversity than memory cells and appeared to be major alloresponse contributors. The authors mapped only a minor fraction of alloreactive clones to unstimulated subsets.

V gene TRBV20-1 combines with J gene TRBJ1-1; D is perhaps TRBD1 (6 bases). The origin of this receptor is a human donor in good health. The sample taken for sequencing was Tregs sorted from blood. As DNA, the CDR3 is TGCAGTGCCAGGGGAGCTTTCTTT. Its translation: CSARGAFF.